One and the same sample provided the 25 T cell receptor beta chains below, sequenced in a study of immune evolution from preneoplasia to lung adenocarcinoma. Profiled with immunoSEQ multiplex PCR; TCRdb holds only in-frame clones, not every one. The table records approximately 5,400 clones, about 80% of them present only once. Sample: FFPE lung adenocarcinoma in situ tissue. The source of these receptors is a person between 60 and 79 years old with lung adenocarcinoma.

The rearrangement joins TRBV6-5 to TRBJ2-5; the D gene is possibly TRBD2 (7 bases). Trimming removed 0 bases at V and 6 bases at J, with 14 bases between. In germline, CDR1 is MNHEY, CDR2 SVGAGI. The CDR3 sequence is 15 residues long. CDR3 sequence: CASSYSGGGQKTQYF. The CDR3 DNA reads TGTGCCAGCAGTTACTCAGGGGGGGGGCAGAAGACCCAGTACTTC.

Only a few counts were recorded for this clone. V gene TRBV5-4 combines with J gene TRBJ1-5, with a tentative D call TRBD1 (5 bases). The CDR3 runs 16 residues. CDR1 and CDR2 from the germline V gene are SGHNT and YYREEE (reference sequence). V dropped 0 bases and J dropped 4 bases, with 14 bases sitting between them. The CDR3 nucleotides are TGTGCCAGCAGCTTGGGAGGGGAGGGATATAATCAGCCCCAGCATTTT. Amino acids: CASSLGGEGYNQPQHF.

The chain joins TRBV7-9 to TRBJ2-3, with TRBD1 matching 8 bases. V dropped 5 bases and J dropped 3; count of bases not matched to a gene: 4. This CDR3 spans 14 amino acids. Per germline, CDR1 SEHNR and CDR2 FQNEAQ (reference sequence). For the CDR3, the DNA is TGTGCCAGCAGCCTGGACAGGGATACAGATACGCAGTATTTT. It translates to CASSLDRDTDTQYF. The full variable domain, in which reference TRBV7-9 and TRBJ2-3 provide the parts outside the CDR3, is DTGVSQNPRHKITKRGQNVTFRCDPISEHNRLYWYRQTLGQGPEFLTYFQNEAQLEKSRLLSDRFSAERPKGSFSTLEIQRTEQGDSAMYLCASSLDRDTDTQYFGPGTRLTVL.

This clone was counted once. CDR3 loop: CASSIQGGDSPLHF. The CDR3 DNA sequence: TGCGCCAGCAGCATACAGGGTGGAGATTCACCCCTCCACTTT. The rearrangement joins TRBV5-1 to TRBJ1-6, with a weak D call TRBD1 (6 bases). Germline assignment: CDR1 SGHRS and CDR2 YFSETQ. V dropped 4 bases and J dropped 8 bases, with 13 bases sitting between them. The CDR3 runs 14 residues.

For the CDR3, the DNA is TGTGCCATCAGTGAGTCGGGGGGACAGTTTAATTCACCCCTCCACTTT. Protein sequence: CAISESGGQFNSPLHF. The rearrangement uses TRBV10-3 and TRBJ1-6, with TRBD1 matching over 7 bases. Germline-derived CDR1 and CDR2 are ENHRY and SYGVKD. V lost 0 bases to trimming and J lost 6 bases; unmatched junction nucleotides: 5. CDR3 length: 16 amino acids.

V usage is TRBV7-6 and J usage is TRBJ2-7; D unresolved. V lost 2 bases and J lost 3, with 14 bases in between. Looked up from germline, CDR1 is SGHVS and CDR2 is FNYEAQ. The CDR3 consists of 15 residues. CDR3 bases: TGTGCCAGCAGCTTATCTGGTGATTCCTTCTACGAGCAGTACTTC. This encodes CASSLSGDSFYEQYF.

The DNA of the CDR3 is TGTGCCAGCACTCTGGGACAGGGGTGGAACACTGAAGCTTTCTTT. Amino acid sequence: CASTLGQGWNTEAFF. J is TRBJ1-1 and V is TRBV6-1; 10 bases agree with TRBD1. The germline V gene has CDR1 MNHNS and CDR2 SASEGT. V shed 7 bases and J 1 base; nucleotides not matched to a gene: 6. CDR3 length equals 15 residues.

This chain joins TRBV2 and TRBJ1-5; 8 bases are shared with TRBD1. The germline gives CDR1 SNHLY, CDR2 FYNNEI. J lost 3 bases, V lost 11 bases, and 6 bases had no gene match. CDR3 size: 13 residues. This CDR3 is CASDRDHNQPQHF. Written as DNA, the CDR3 is TGTGCCTCGGACAGGGACCACAATCAGCCCCAGCATTTT.

The chain recombines TRBV15 with TRBJ1-4; D is possibly TRBD1 (6 bases). CDR1 is LNHNV, CDR2 YYDKDF, per germline (reference sequence). The CDR3 consists of 14 residues. V was cut by 4 bases and J by 1 base, with 7 bases left in between. CDR3 protein: CATSTGVTNEKLFF. CDR3 coding DNA: TGTGCCACCAGCACAGGGGTAACTAATGAAAAACTGTTTTTT.

The chain employs TRBV30 and TRBJ1-1; no reliable D call. CDR3 length: 15 residues. The germline CDR1 and CDR2 sequences are GTSNPN and SVGIG (reference sequence). V shed 3 bases and J shed 1 base, with 15 bases lying between them. The CDR3 loop reads CAWSPKRRSNTEAFF. CDR3 nucleotides: TGTGCCTGGAGCCCTAAAAGACGGTCGAACACTGAAGCTTTCTTT.

This clone was observed a single time. The genes are TRBV18 and TRBJ1-2; D is uncertain. The CDR3 runs to 14 residues. Trimming left V 3 bases short and J 6 bases short, with 14 bases between. Germline V gene sequence: CDR1 KGHSH, CDR2 LQKENI. The CDR3 DNA reads as TGTGCCAGCTCACCCAAAACGGAAGGGCATGGCTACACCTTC. It specifies CASSPKTEGHGYTF. Combining the CDR3 with reference TRBV18 and TRBJ1-2 gives the whole variable domain NAGVMQNPRHLVRRRGQEARLRCSPMKGHSHVYWYRQLPEEGLKFMVYLQKENIIDESGMPKERFSAEFPKEGPSILRIQQVVRGDSAAYFCASSPKTEGHGYTFGSGTRLTVV.

Comment on this clone: The same CDR3 is also encoded by other DNA sequences in this sample. This rearrangement joins TRBV4-2 to TRBJ2-5; TRBD2 matches 7 bases. V gave up 2 bases and J gave up 2 bases; unmatched junction bases: 17. The germline V gene encodes CDR1 LGHNA and CDR2 YNFKEQ. The CDR3 has 19 amino acids. The CDR3 DNA reads as TGTGCCAGCAGCCAACTACTGGGACTATCCCAGTTGAGGCAAGAGACCCAGTACTTC. This codes for CASSQLLGLSQLRQETQYF.

V gene TRBV19 combines with J gene TRBJ1-4; D perhaps matches TRBD1 (5 bases). The CDR3 is 15 residues long. Trimming took off 9 bases at V and 2 bases at J, with 16 bases between the two ends. The germline CDR1 and CDR2 sequences are LNHDA and SQIVND (reference sequence). CDR3 loop: CARGNGGPTNEKLFF. DNA of the CDR3: TGTGCCAGGGGGAACGGGGGTCCGACTAATGAAAAACTGTTTTTT.

This clone was counted only a few times. The rearrangement uses TRBV11-2 and TRBJ2-3; D is possibly TRBD2 (5 bases). With 3 bases removed from V and 1 base from J, the gap between germline ends came to 5 bases. Germline-derived CDR1 and CDR2 are SGHAT and FQNNGV. CDR3 length: 13 residues. CDR3 loop: CASSFGGTDTQYF. The CDR3 bases are TGTGCCAGCAGCTTCGGGGGCACAGATACGCAGTATTTT.

V usage is TRBV29-1 and J usage is TRBJ2-5; D ambiguous. Judging by the DNA end, TRBJ2-7 fits better; the J call may be wrong. CDR1 and CDR2 from the germline V gene are SQVTM and ANQGSEA. The CDR3 has 12 amino acids. CDR3 region: CSVDGSEYEQYF. CDR3 nucleotides: TGCAGCGTTGATGGTTCTGAATACGAGCAGTACTTC.

The chain is built from TRBV7-9 and TRBJ1-1; TRBD1 matches at 7 bases. This CDR3 has 14 amino acids. Germline V CDR1 and CDR2: SEHNR, FQNEAQ (reference sequence). With V trimmed by 1 base and J by 11 bases, 10 bases remained unmatched. The CDR3 coding sequence is TGTGCCAGCAGCTTAGAGGGGGGGGACAGAGAGGCTTTCTTT. Amino acid sequence: CASSLEGGDREAFF.

The gene calls are TRBV11-2 and TRBJ2-7; D is uncertain. CDR1 is SGHAT and CDR2 is FQNNGV in the germline V gene. The CDR3 is made up of 15 amino acids. With 0 bases removed from V and 3 bases from J, the gap between germline ends came to 12 bases. The CDR3 bases are TGTGCCAGCAGCTTAGATCTACCCTCCTACTACGAGCAGTACTTC. This translates into CASSLDLPSYYEQYF.

This chain joins TRBV5-1 and TRBJ1-6; D gene ambiguous. This CDR3 contains 18 residues. The V gene lost 1 base and the J gene lost 0 bases, with 14 bases spanning the gap. Germline V gene sequence: CDR1 SGHRS, CDR2 YFSETQ. The CDR3 DNA sequence: TGCGCCAGCAGCTTGAGGCCCACGTCAGGCTCCTATAATTCACCCCTCCACTTT. As protein: CASSLRPTSGSYNSPLHF.

This clone appeared a single time. The V gene is TRBV7-3, the J gene TRBJ2-2, with D possibly being TRBD1 (5 bases). CDR1 and CDR2 from the germline V gene are SGHTA and FQGTGA. The V end was cut by 3 bases, the J end by 5 bases, with 16 bases between. The CDR3 runs 16 residues. The CDR3 spells CASSFSETALTGELFF. The CDR3 region has the DNA TGTGCCAGCAGCTTTTCCGAGACAGCTTTGACCGGGGAGCTGTTTTTT.

The rearrangement uses TRBV12-5 and TRBJ1-1; D unclear. The CDR3 totals 12 residues. V gave up 7 bases and J gave up 3 bases, with 9 bases separating them. Germline V CDR1 and CDR2: LGHNT, FRNRAP. The CDR3 here is CASASRDTEAFF. CDR3 bases: TGTGCTAGTGCATCGCGGGACACTGAAGCTTTCTTT.

This rearrangement joins TRBV27 to TRBJ2-2; TRBD2 is a possible D gene (6 bases). Trimming shortened V by 6 bases and J by 6 bases, and 23 bases separated the two germline ends. CDR1 MNHEY and CDR2 SMNVEV come from the germline V gene (reference sequence). The length of the CDR3 is 17 residues. The CDR3 protein is CASSHPWRGRRAGELFF. The CDR3 nucleotides read TGTGCCAGCAGCCACCCTTGGAGAGGGAGGAGGGCCGGGGAGCTGTTTTTT.

The chain joins TRBV6-6 to TRBJ1-5, with TRBD1 matching over 7 bases. CDR3 length: 15 residues. With V trimmed by 2 bases and J by 7 bases, 8 bases remained unmatched. Looked up from germline, CDR1 is MNHNY and CDR2 is SVGAGI (reference sequence). The DNA of the CDR3 is TGTGCCAGCAGTTACACGACAGGGTCCGACCAGCCCCAGCATTTT. It translates to CASSYTTGSDQPQHF.

V usage is TRBV6-1 and J usage is TRBJ2-7; the D gene is possibly TRBD2 (6 bases). V lost 3 bases to trimming and J lost 5 bases, with 17 bases between them. The CDR3 sequence is 15 residues long. Looked up from germline, CDR1 is MNHNS and CDR2 is SASEGT. DNA for the CDR3: TGTGCCAGCAGTGAGGGTTCGGTGGGGGGAGACGAGCAGTACTTC. Encoded protein: CASSEGSVGGDEQYF.

This clone was seen a single time. The genes are TRBV9 and TRBJ1-2; D is perhaps TRBD1 (6 bases). This CDR3 has 16 residues. Trimming left V 4 bases short and J 2 bases short, with 18 bases between. Per the germline V gene, CDR1 is SGDLS and CDR2 is YYNGEE. The CDR3 loop is CASSLAVGGGNYGYTF. CDR3 bases: TGTGCCAGCAGCTTAGCTGTAGGGGGGGGCAACTATGGCTACACCTTC.

The chain joins TRBV7-9 to TRBJ2-2, with 10 bases matching TRBD1. The CDR3 sequence is 16 residues long. Germline V gene sequence: CDR1 SEHNR, CDR2 FQNEAQ (reference sequence). The V gene end was trimmed by 5 bases and the J gene end by 5 bases; junction bases not matched to a gene: 8. CDR3 residues: CASSDSDRGGTGELFF. In nucleotides, the CDR3 is TGTGCCAGCAGCGATTCGGACAGGGGGGGGACCGGGGAGCTGTTTTTT.